This T cell receptor (beta chain) is from a study of T cells in Graves' hyperthyroidism and ophthalmopathy. Across the whole study: Prior to any treatment, at the point of initial diagnosis, peripheral blood was collected.

Amplification yielded TCR beta CDR3 regions, with RNA transcripts as the source. The HTBI primer set served for first-round RT-PCR of the TCR CDR3. TCRdb re-called the multiplex PCR reads through MiXCR, storing one row per CDR3 protein. The sample has over 450,000 distinct CDR3 sequences, 17% seen once. CDR3 length equals 17 residues. The ends were cut back, 2 bases at V and 1 base at J, with 20 bases in the middle. Per germline, CDR1 DFQATT and CDR2 SNEGSKA (reference sequence). With regard to this clonotype: Its antigen is as yet unknown.

General study findings and limits: Within blood appeared most thyroid clonotypes that had expanded above 0.001.

Any patient presenting with uncontrolled infection, other autoimmune disease, pregnancy or lactation was left out. The sample consisted of blood. The sequence was collected from a woman younger than 35 with Graves' ophthalmopathy. V and J are TRBV20-1 and TRBJ1-2; D perhaps matches TRBD1 (6 bases). The CDR3 region has the DNA TGCAGTGCTAGAACTCCGACAGGCGTAACATATAACTATGGCTACACCTTC. Its protein product is CSARTPTGVTYNYGYTF.